The 3 T cell receptor beta chains reported below all come from one sample, sequenced in a study of Ad26.COV2.S vaccination and SARS-CoV-2 variants. Treatment specified: some 19 received Ad26.COV2.S at low or high dose, single or two shots; about 5 received placebo; per-sample allocation not given. Sampling was performed 63 days after the first vaccine or placebo injection. Libraries were prepared by immunoSEQ multiplex PCR; TCRdb keeps only in-frame clonotypes and omits some of them. The data contain approximately 300,000 clones, approximately 86% of them singletons. The sample was peripheral blood, taken in a trial of Ad26.COV2.S vaccine versus placebo. The receptors originated from a person between 18 and 60 years old who received the Ad26.COV2.S COVID-19 vaccine or a placebo.

In nucleotides, the CDR3 is TGTGCCTGGACGAGGGGTAATCCCTACGAGCAGTACTTC. This gives the protein CAWTRGNPYEQYF. V and J are TRBV30 and TRBJ2-7, with D perhaps matching TRBD1 or TRBD2 (5 bases each). Germline V gene data show CDR1 as GTSNPN and CDR2 as SVGIG (reference sequence). The CDR3 runs 13 residues. V lost 4 bases, J lost 2 bases, and 12 bases lay in between.

In the case of this clone: The germline gene is not matched at one end of the junction; a read error may be the cause. This chain uses TRBV7-2 with TRBJ1-2; D is possibly TRBD1 (6 bases). This CDR3 region has 13 residues. Looked up from germline, CDR1 is SGHTA and CDR2 is FQGNSA. CDR3 sequence: CASTLAGVYGYTF. In DNA, the CDR3 is TGTGCCAGCACCTTAGCAGGGGTTTATGGCTACACCTTC.

CDR3 protein: CASSVDSSLGNTIYF. In DNA form, the CDR3 reads TGTGCCAGCAGCGTCGACAGTTCCTTGGGAAACACCATATATTTT. This chain joins TRBV9 and TRBJ1-3; tentatively, D is TRBD1 (5 bases). Trimming removed 2 bases at V and 4 bases at J, with 13 bases between. The CDR3 covers 15 residues. The germline gives CDR1 SGDLS, CDR2 YYNGEE.